This TCR beta chain was identified in a study of blood T cell repertoires in COVID-19. Study overall: Some COVID-19 samples were acute and others convalescent; all came from the United States, Italy and Spain.

This study enrolled people aged roughly 18 to 100 from about two dozen US geographic areas. The protocol was immunoSEQ multiplex PCR, while the TCRdb copy is restricted to in-frame clones and leaves out a portion. This sample carries about 400,000 clones, approximately 91% of them seen once, and the ten largest clones take approximately 2.1%. The sequenced material came from PBMCs or T cells enriched from blood (not recorded which). This receptor was taken from a woman aged 40 to 50 with acute COVID-19.

CDR3 residues: CASSPSTSGVEQFF. The CDR3 DNA reads TGTGCCAGCTCACCTTCGACTAGCGGGGTCGAGCAGTTCTTC. The J gene is TRBJ2-1, the V gene TRBV18; 11 bases are a match to TRBD2. The CDR3 consists of 14 residues. Germline CDR1 reads KGHSH; CDR2 reads LQKENI. V lost 3 bases, J lost 10 bases, and 5 bases stayed unmatched.